This T cell receptor (beta chain) derives from a study of PD-1 blockade in classical Hodgkin lymphoma. Study at large: The nivolumab dose that patients received was 3 mg/kg, given intravenously every 2 weeks. Broader study findings: It was CD4+ TCR diversity, not CD8+, that rose significantly by C4D1. When set against healthy donors, newly diagnosed patients were reported to show lower baseline TCR diversity.

The method was immunoSEQ multiplex PCR; TCRdb's version includes in-frame clones alone and lacks a portion of them. The sample holds tens of thousands of clones, around two thirds seen once. A word on this clone: Its target is not known.

Each of the patients experienced relapse following autologous stem cell transplantation, and their brentuximab vedotin exposure differed. The CDR3 runs 13 residues. Germline-derived CDR1 and CDR2 are SNHLY and FYNNEI. V lost 2 bases and J lost 1, with 6 bases in between. Sample: peripheral blood mononuclear cells (PBMCs), taken before the second cycle of nivolumab. The clonotype was recovered from a human donor with classical Hodgkin lymphoma. The rearrangement uses TRBV2 and TRBJ2-7; D is uncertain. For the CDR3, the DNA is TGTGCCAGCAGTGAAACTTTTTCCTACGAGCAGTACTTC. Amino acids: CASSETFSYEQYF.